These 10 T cell receptor beta chains were sequenced from one sample in a study of T cell responses to AZD1222 COVID-19 vaccine. The assay was immunoSEQ multiplex PCR, and TCRdb's table has in-frame clones only and misses some. The sample holds some 100,000 clones; just over 85% are singletons and the top ten take 17%. The material was peripheral blood, obtained 28 days after the second AZD1222 dose. The receptors were gathered from an adult who received the AZD1222 COVID-19 vaccine.

This chain links TRBV9 with TRBJ1-3, with no clear D. CDR3 length: 15 amino acids. Trimming removed 0 bases from V and 0 bases from J, with 7 bases in between. In germline, CDR1 is SGDLS, CDR2 YYNGEE. For the CDR3, the DNA is TGTGCCAGCAGCGTAGGGCCGGACTCTGGAAACACCATATATTTT. Its translation: CASSVGPDSGNTIYF.

The chain uses TRBV7-9 and TRBJ1-2; D remains ambiguous. The germline gives CDR1 SEHNR, CDR2 FQNEAQ (reference sequence). This CDR3 region has 15 residues. Trimming shortened V by 7 bases and J by 0 bases, and 15 bases separated the two germline ends. CDR3 nucleotide sequence: TGTGCCAGCATCCTACCGTCAGAAGCTAACTATGGCTACACCTTC. This gives the protein CASILPSEANYGYTF.

This chain joins TRBV2 and TRBJ1-1; D unclear. The CDR3 runs to 12 residues. Germline loops: CDR1 SNHLY, CDR2 FYNNEI. Trimming left V 5 bases short and J 1 base short, with 5 bases between. CDR3 loop: CASSNQNTEAFF. The CDR3 DNA reads as TGTGCCAGCAGTAATCAGAACACTGAAGCTTTCTTT. Using reference TRBV2 and TRBJ1-1 for the parts outside the CDR3, the full variable domain is EPEVTQTPSHQVTQMGQEVILRCVPISNHLYFYWYRQILGQKVEFLVSFYNNEISEKSEIFDDQFSVERPDGSNFTLKIRSTKLEDSAMYFCASSNQNTEAFFGQGTRLTVV.

The rearrangement links TRBV5-1 to TRBJ2-5; tentative D call: TRBD2 (6 bases). Between the trimmed V and J ends, which lost 0 bases and 2 bases, there was a span of 8 bases. The CDR3 sequence is 14 residues long. Germline V gene sequence: CDR1 SGHRS, CDR2 YFSETQ. The CDR3 loop is CASSLGAGQETQYF. In DNA form, the CDR3 reads TGCGCCAGCAGCTTGGGTGCGGGGCAAGAGACCCAGTACTTC. The full variable domain, in which reference TRBV5-1 and TRBJ2-5 provide the parts outside the CDR3, is KAGVTQTPRYLIKTRGQQVTLSCSPISGHRSVSWYQQTPGQGLQFLFEYFSETQRNKGNFPGRFSGRQFSNSRSEMNVSTLELGDSALYLCASSLGAGQETQYFGPGTRLLVL.

The rearrangement joins TRBV5-1 to TRBJ2-7, with TRBD1 as a possible D gene (5 bases). CDR1 and CDR2 (germline): SGHRS, YFSETQ. The CDR3 loop spans 14 amino acids. With 5 bases removed from V and 2 bases from J, the gap between germline ends came to 14 bases. CDR3 in amino acids: CASRLQVTAYEQYF. The CDR3 DNA is TGCGCCAGCAGGTTACAGGTTACCGCCTACGAGCAGTACTTC.

In this sample, this clone turned up a few times. J is TRBJ2-7 and V is TRBV9; unclear D gene. This CDR3 has 14 residues. Germline V CDR1 and CDR2: SGDLS, YYNGEE. The V end lost 0 bases, the J end lost 3 bases, and 10 bases lay between the germline ends. CDR3 nucleotides: TGTGCCAGCAGCGTAGGTGGGGATAGCTACGAGCAGTACTTC. Encoded protein: CASSVGGDSYEQYF.

V gene TRBV7-9 combines with J gene TRBJ1-3; D is possibly TRBD1 (6 bases). CDR1 SEHNR and CDR2 FQNEAQ come from the germline V gene (reference sequence). The CDR3 contains 17 residues. The ends were cut back, 5 bases at V and 4 bases at J, with 21 bases in the middle. The CDR3, as DNA: TGTGCCAGCAGCACCCAGTCGGGGGGGCGCGCAGGAAACACCATATATTTT. It is translated as CASSTQSGGRAGNTIYF.

This clone showed up just once. The chain couples TRBV30 to TRBJ1-4; TRBD1 agrees at 7 bases. Germline V gene lookup returns CDR1 GTSNPN and CDR2 SVGIG (reference sequence). This CDR3 is 14 amino acids long. V dropped 4 bases and J dropped 5; count of bases not matched to a gene: 7. CDR3 region: CAWTDRALNEKLFF. The DNA for the CDR3 is TGTGCCTGGACCGACAGGGCTTTAAATGAAAAACTGTTTTTT.

The chain recombines TRBV7-6 with TRBJ1-1; TRBD1 might be the D (5 bases). CDR1 is SGHVS, CDR2 FNYEAQ, per germline. Trimming shortened V by 4 bases and J by 4 bases, and 19 bases separated the two germline ends. There are 16 residues in the CDR3. The CDR3 coding sequence is TGTGCCAGCAGCTCAAGCTCGATCAGGGTAGGCACTGAAGCTTTCTTT. Its protein product is CASSSSSIRVGTEAFF.

The chain links TRBV6-1 to TRBJ2-1, with D possibly being TRBD1 or TRBD2 (5 bases each). Germline V gene lookup returns CDR1 MNHNS and CDR2 SASEGT. V shed 2 bases and J shed 7 bases, with 15 bases lying between them. The CDR3 contains 15 residues. Here the CDR3 reads CASSEPGGGSNEQFF. The CDR3 DNA sequence: TGTGCCAGCAGTGAACCCGGTGGGGGAAGTAATGAGCAGTTCTTC.